The 15 T cell receptor beta chains below were found in one sample sequenced in a study of T cell changes during pregnancy in multiple sclerosis. Sequencing was performed with immunoSEQ multiplex PCR; in TCRdb, only in-frame clones are kept and a portion is missing. This table has approximately 93,000 clones, around 90% appearing once. The sequences come from peripheral blood, collected in the first trimester of pregnancy. The receptors were sampled from a female donor in good health, enrolled as a control in a pregnancy study.

The chain combines TRBV11-2 with TRBJ2-7; D remains ambiguous. V lost 1 base and J lost 0, with 7 bases in between. CDR1 is SGHAT and CDR2 is FQNNGV in the germline V gene. The CDR3 is 14 residues long. The CDR3 protein is CASSLGGRSYEQYF. The CDR3 coding sequence is TGTGCCAGCAGCTTAGGTGGCCGCTCCTACGAGCAGTACTTC. The whole variable domain, filled in from reference TRBV11-2 and TRBJ2-7, reads EAGVAQSPRYKIIEKRQSVAFWCNPISGHATLYWYQQILGQGPKLLIQFQNNGVVDDSQLPKDRFSAERLKGVDSTLKIQPAKLEDSAVYLCASSLGGRSYEQYFGPGTRLTVT.

The chain combines TRBV29-1 with TRBJ2-7; TRBD1 matches 9 bases. After removal of 6 bases from V and 4 bases from J, the junction contained 4 bases not matched to a gene. Germline assignment: CDR1 SQVTM and CDR2 ANQGSEA. This CDR3 contains 12 residues. CDR3 residues: CSVVDRGYEQYF. CDR3 DNA: TGCAGCGTGGTAGACAGGGGGTACGAGCAGTACTTC.

This chain uses TRBV5-3 with TRBJ2-1; perhaps TRBD2 as D (5 bases). TRBV5-3 is an open reading frame whose function is uncertain. Trimming took off 5 bases at V and 4 bases at J, with 16 bases between the two ends. The CDR3 spans 15 residues. The CDR3 DNA is TGTGCCAGAAGACCAACACGGGGTGGATACAATGAGCAGTTCTTC. The encoded protein is CARRPTRGGYNEQFF.

The chain has TRBV2 and TRBJ1-1; D is ambiguous. The CDR3 runs to 13 residues. The germline V and J ends were trimmed by 7 bases and 1 base, with 10 bases remaining between them. Looked up from germline, CDR1 is SNHLY and CDR2 is FYNNEI. CDR3 loop: CASMKQPNTEAFF. CDR3 sequence (DNA): TGTGCCAGCATGAAACAGCCGAACACTGAAGCTTTCTTT.

The genes are TRBV5-4 and TRBJ1-4; D is perhaps TRBD1 (5 bases). CDR3 length: 14 residues. Germline CDR1 reads SGHNT; CDR2 reads YYREEE (reference sequence). The V and J ends lost 3 bases and 11 bases respectively, with 17 bases between them. The CDR3 region is CASSSLGNRGKLFF. CDR3 nucleotide sequence: TGTGCCAGCAGCTCCCTCGGTAACCGGGGGAAACTGTTTTTT.

The chain uses TRBV11-2 and TRBJ1-1; D is unresolved. The CDR3 is 14 residues long. CDR1 SGHAT and CDR2 FQNNGV come from the germline V gene. The V gene lost 5 bases and the J gene lost 6 bases, with 16 bases spanning the gap. In DNA form, the CDR3 reads TGTGCCAGCAGCGTACTCCAGGTGGGAGCTGAAGCTTTCTTT. It is translated as CASSVLQVGAEAFF.

The chain couples TRBV4-3 to TRBJ2-7, with 12 nucleotides matching TRBD2. The CDR3 length is 16 residues. Per the germline V gene, CDR1 is LGHNA and CDR2 is YSLEER. With V trimmed by 4 bases and J by 0 bases, 4 bases remained unmatched. CDR3: CASSRQTSGGSYEQYF. CDR3 sequence (DNA): TGCGCCAGCAGCCGCCAGACTAGCGGGGGCTCCTACGAGCAGTACTTC.

The V call is TRBV6-5, the J call TRBJ2-5; 9 bases are a match to TRBD1. Trimming cost V 0 bases and J 4 bases; bases outside gene matches: 0. The CDR3 has 14 residues. Per germline, CDR1 MNHEY and CDR2 SVGAGI. CDR3 loop: CASSYSGQGETQYF. As DNA, the CDR3 is TGTGCCAGCAGTTACTCGGGACAGGGAGAGACCCAGTACTTC.

The rearrangement joins TRBV5-5 to TRBJ2-6; D possibly corresponds to TRBD2 (6 bases). The CDR3 length is 17 residues. V was trimmed by 3 bases and J by 2 bases, leaving 15 bases between them. Germline CDR1 is SGHKS and CDR2 is YYEKEE (reference sequence). The chain's CDR3 is CASSSGIREAGANVLTF. The DNA of the CDR3 is TGTGCCAGCAGCTCAGGAATCAGGGAGGCTGGGGCCAACGTCCTGACTTTC.

V is TRBV11-2 and J is TRBJ2-3, with a weak D call TRBD1 (6 bases). Germline V gene data show CDR1 as SGHAT and CDR2 as FQNNGV. V was clipped by 3 bases and J by 6 bases, with 13 bases between them. This CDR3 has 14 amino acids. Written as DNA, the CDR3 is TGTGCCAGCAGCTTGTGGGGGACATCCGATACGCAGTATTTT. Translated, it gives CASSLWGTSDTQYF. The entire variable domain, with the rest obtained from reference TRBV11-2 and TRBJ2-3, is as follows: EAGVAQSPRYKIIEKRQSVAFWCNPISGHATLYWYQQILGQGPKLLIQFQNNGVVDDSQLPKDRFSAERLKGVDSTLKIQPAKLEDSAVYLCASSLWGTSDTQYFGPGTRLTVL.

The chain links TRBV27 to TRBJ1-2; D gene ambiguous. The germline V gene has CDR1 MNHEY and CDR2 SMNVEV (reference sequence). This CDR3 comprises 15 residues. Trimming removed 4 bases from V and 5 bases from J, with 17 bases in between. DNA of the CDR3: TGTGCCAGCAGTTCCCAGGCGGTGGAGGAGTATGGCTACACCTTC. This codes for CASSSQAVEEYGYTF.

The chain has TRBV28 and TRBJ2-1; 9 bases align to TRBD2. V was clipped by 6 bases and J by 8 bases; unmatched bases: 8. This CDR3 has 14 residues. Germline assignment: CDR1 MDHEN and CDR2 SYDVKM. CDR3 in DNA: TGTGCCAGCAGGCTGGGCGGGGGGGCCCATGAGCAGTTCTTC. It codes for CASRLGGGAHEQFF. The complete variable domain, with remaining parts taken from reference TRBV28 and TRBJ2-1, reads DVKVTQSSRYLVKRTGEKVFLECVQDMDHENMFWYRQDPGLGLRLIYFSYDVKMKEKGDIPEGYSVSREKKERFSLILESASTNQTSMYLCASRLGGGAHEQFFGPGTRLTVL.

The V gene is TRBV19, the J gene TRBJ2-7; 9 positions agree with TRBD1. The CDR3 has 14 amino acids. Germline CDR1 is LNHDA and CDR2 is SQIVND (reference sequence). Unmatched junction bases numbered 9, after V lost 3 bases and J lost 9 bases. The CDR3 is CASSMKQGASGQYF. The CDR3 DNA reads as TGTGCCAGTAGTATGAAACAGGGGGCGTCCGGGCAGTACTTC.

CDR3 protein: CASSPRGRSGNTEAFF. The CDR3 DNA is TGTGCCAGCAGCCCCCGAGGGAGGTCGGGGAATACTGAAGCTTTCTTT. The V gene is TRBV7-9, the J gene TRBJ1-1, with D unresolved. V lost 5 bases, J lost 5 bases, and 21 bases lay in between. The length of the CDR3 is 16 residues. From germline, CDR1 is SEHNR and CDR2 FQNEAQ (reference sequence). The full variable domain, rest sourced from reference TRBV7-9 and TRBJ1-1, is DTGVSQNPRHKITKRGQNVTFRCDPISEHNRLYWYRQTLGQGPEFLTYFQNEAQLEKSRLLSDRFSAERPKGSFSTLEIQRTEQGDSAMYLCASSPRGRSGNTEAFFGQGTRLTVV.

V gene TRBV4-1 combines with J gene TRBJ1-5, with D uncertain. The CDR3 sequence is 15 residues long. Trimming took 4 bases from V and 2 from J, leaving 12 bases between them. The V gene's germline CDR1 is MGHRA and CDR2 YSYEKL. This CDR3 is CASSLWLAGNQPQHF. In DNA, the CDR3 is TGCGCCAGCAGCCTATGGTTGGCGGGCAATCAGCCCCAGCATTTT.